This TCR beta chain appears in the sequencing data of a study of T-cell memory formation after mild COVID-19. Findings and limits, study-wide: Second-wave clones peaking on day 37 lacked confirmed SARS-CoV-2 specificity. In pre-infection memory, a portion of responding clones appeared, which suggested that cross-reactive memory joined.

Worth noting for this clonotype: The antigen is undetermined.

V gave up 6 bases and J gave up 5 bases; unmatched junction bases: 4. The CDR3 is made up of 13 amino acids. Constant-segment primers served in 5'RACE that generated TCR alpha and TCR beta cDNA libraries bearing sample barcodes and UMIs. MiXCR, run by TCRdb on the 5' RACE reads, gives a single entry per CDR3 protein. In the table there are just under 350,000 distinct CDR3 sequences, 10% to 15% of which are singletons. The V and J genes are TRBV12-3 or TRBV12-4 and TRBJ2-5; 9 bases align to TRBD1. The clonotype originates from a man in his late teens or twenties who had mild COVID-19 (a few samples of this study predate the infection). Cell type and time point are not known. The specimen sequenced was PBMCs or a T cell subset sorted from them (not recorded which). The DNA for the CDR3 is TGTGCCAGCAGAGGACAGGGGCGGGAGACCCAGTACTTC. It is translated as CASRGQGRETQYF.